Listed below are T cell receptor beta chains from one sample, sequenced in a study of T cell changes during pregnancy in multiple sclerosis. TCRdb's copy holds only in-frame clones and misses some; the assay was immunoSEQ multiplex PCR. The sample yields about 38,000 clones, about 92% seen once. Source: CD8+ T cells from peripheral blood mononuclear cells, taken in the third trimester of pregnancy. The source of these receptors is a female donor with multiple sclerosis, enrolled in a pregnancy study. CDR3s include the opening cysteine and the closing phenylalanine or tryptophan. D genes are given only for firm matches. Only some rows state a clone size, as once, few, many or a class for expanded clones.

CDR3 protein,CDR3 DNA,V gene,J gene,D gene,clone size
CASSSRRTQDTQYF,TGTGCCAGCAGTTCCAGGAGGACCCAGGACACCCAGTACTTC,TRBV27,TRBJ2-5,NA,NA
CASSLFAGTGGDWGNTIYF,TGTGCCAGCAGCTTATTCGCAGGAACAGGGGGCGACTGGGGAAACACCATATATTTT,TRBV11-2,TRBJ1-3,TRBD1,NA
CASSISEGYTF,TGTGCCAGTAGTATATCGGAGGGGTACACCTTC,TRBV19,TRBJ1-2,NA,NA
CASSQDFKDSASYEQYF,TGTGCCAGCAGCCAAGATTTTAAGGATAGCGCCAGCTACGAGCAGTACTTC,TRBV4-2,TRBJ2-7,NA,NA
CATSTRDRAPGALHF,TGTGCCACCAGCACCCGGGACAGGGCCCCAGGGGCCCTCCACTTT,TRBV15,TRBJ1-6,TRBD1,NA
CASSQVPGTSVYNEQFF,TGCGCCAGCAGCCAAGTCCCCGGGACTAGCGTTTACAATGAGCAGTTCTTC,TRBV4-1,TRBJ2-1,TRBD2,NA
CASSVGTSGGYYEQYF,TGTGCCAGCAGCGTAGGGACTAGCGGAGGATACTACGAGCAGTACTTC,TRBV5-4,TRBJ2-7,TRBD2,NA
CASSPSAGGPNEQFF,TGTGCCAGCAGCCCCTCAGCGGGGGGTCCCAATGAGCAGTTCTTC,TRBV2,TRBJ2-1,TRBD2,NA
CASSLGPQGANYGYTF,TGTGCCAGCAGTTTAGGCCCACAGGGGGCTAACTATGGCTACACCTTC,TRBV7-2,TRBJ1-2,TRBD1,few
CASSGTGVSYNEQFF,TGTGCCAGCAGCGGGACAGGGGTCTCCTACAATGAGCAGTTCTTC,TRBV2,TRBJ2-1,TRBD1,NA
CASSVSQGDGYTF,TGTGCCAGCAGCGTATCCCAGGGCGACGGCTACACCTTC,TRBV9,TRBJ1-2,NA,NA
CATSRGGGQPQHF,TGTGCCACCAGCAGAGGAGGAGGTCAGCCCCAGCATTTT,TRBV15,TRBJ1-5,NA,once
CASSEIGGGTKDTQYF,TGTGCCAGCAGTGAAATTGGCGGGGGGACCAAGGATACGCAGTATTTT,TRBV2,TRBJ2-3,TRBD2,NA
CASSSGLAGRGLF,TGTGCCAGCAGCTCGGGACTAGCGGGGAGAGGGCTCTTC,TRBV27,TRBJ2-1,TRBD2,once
CASSGQGNTQYF,TGTGCCAGCTCGGGACAGGGGAATACCCAGTACTTC,TRBV27,TRBJ2-5,TRBD1,NA
CASSQGSFMSDEQFF,TGCGCCAGCAGCCAAGGTAGCTTTATGTCCGATGAGCAGTTCTTC,TRBV4-1,TRBJ2-1,NA,once
CASSTLPGLAGGQETQYF,TGCGCCAGCAGCACGCTCCCCGGACTAGCGGGGGGGCAAGAGACCCAGTACTTC,TRBV5-1,TRBJ2-5,TRBD2,NA
CASSDSSENEQFF,TGTGCCAGCAGTGACTCTAGCGAGAATGAGCAGTTCTTC,TRBV6-4,TRBJ2-1,NA,NA
CAWRGLAYNEQFF,TGTGCCTGGAGGGGACTAGCCTACAATGAGCAGTTCTTC,TRBV30,TRBJ2-1,TRBD2,NA
CASSLVDPPGSTDTQYF,TGCGCCAGCAGCTTGGTCGACCCCCCGGGGAGCACAGATACGCAGTATTTT,TRBV5-1,TRBJ2-3,NA,NA
CSVEAGDGQYGYTF,TGCAGCGTTGAAGCGGGCGACGGACAATATGGCTACACCTTC,TRBV29-1,TRBJ1-2,NA,NA
CASGPGGGQPQHF,TGTGCCAGCGGACCAGGGGGCGGTCAGCCCCAGCATTTT,TRBV13,TRBJ1-5,TRBD1,NA
CASSLALNTEAFF,TGCGCCAGCAGCTTGGCCTTGAACACTGAAGCTTTCTTT,TRBV5-1,TRBJ1-1,NA,NA
CASSVGAGTGELFF,TGTGCCAGCAGCGTAGGGGCAGGGACCGGGGAGCTGTTTTTT,TRBV9,TRBJ2-2,NA,NA
CASSWDNSYEQYF,TGTGCCAGCAGCTGGGACAACTCCTACGAGCAGTACTTC,TRBV5-4,TRBJ2-7,NA,NA
CASSQASEGEQFF,TGCGCCAGCAGCCAGGCCAGTGAGGGTGAGCAGTTCTTC,TRBV4-1,TRBJ2-1,NA,NA
CASSMGRSYEQYF,TGTGCCAGTAGTATGGGCCGATCCTACGAGCAGTACTTC,TRBV19,TRBJ2-7,NA,NA
CASSKQGAMDNSPLHF,TGTGCCAGCAGCAAACAGGGGGCGATGGATAATTCACCCCTCCACTTT,TRBV6-6,TRBJ1-6,TRBD1,NA
CASSLALLQGGTDTQYF,TGTGCCAGCAGTTTAGCCCTGTTACAGGGAGGGACAGATACGCAGTATTTT,TRBV27,TRBJ2-3,NA,NA
CASSLAVLAGGGEQYF,TGTGCCAGCAGCTTAGCGGTTCTAGCGGGGGGGGGCGAGCAGTACTTC,TRBV7-6,TRBJ2-7,TRBD2,NA
CASSEGGSGTDTQYF,TGTGCCAGCAGTGAAGGAGGGTCCGGCACAGATACGCAGTATTTT,TRBV6-1,TRBJ2-3,NA,NA
CATSRDRGDTQYF,TGTGCCACCAGCAGAGATCGGGGGGATACGCAGTATTTT,TRBV15,TRBJ2-3,NA,NA